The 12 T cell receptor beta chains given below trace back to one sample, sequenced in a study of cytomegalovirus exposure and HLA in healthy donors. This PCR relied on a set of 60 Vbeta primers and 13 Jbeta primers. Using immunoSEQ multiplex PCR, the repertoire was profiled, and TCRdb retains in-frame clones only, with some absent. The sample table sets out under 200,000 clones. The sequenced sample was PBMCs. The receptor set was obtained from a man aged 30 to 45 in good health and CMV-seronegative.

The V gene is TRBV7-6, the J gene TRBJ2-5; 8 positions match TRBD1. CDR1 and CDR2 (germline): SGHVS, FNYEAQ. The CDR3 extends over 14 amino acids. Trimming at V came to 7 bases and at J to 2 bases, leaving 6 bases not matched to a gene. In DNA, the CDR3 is TGTGCCAGCAACACCAGGGGGCTTCAAGAGACCCAGTACTTC. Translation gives CASNTRGLQETQYF.

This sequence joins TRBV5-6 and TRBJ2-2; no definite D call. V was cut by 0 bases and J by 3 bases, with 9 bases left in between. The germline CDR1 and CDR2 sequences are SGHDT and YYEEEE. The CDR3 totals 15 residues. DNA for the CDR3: TGTGCCAGCAGCTTGGGGTTGGCTTACACCGGGGAGCTGTTTTTT. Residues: CASSLGLAYTGELFF.

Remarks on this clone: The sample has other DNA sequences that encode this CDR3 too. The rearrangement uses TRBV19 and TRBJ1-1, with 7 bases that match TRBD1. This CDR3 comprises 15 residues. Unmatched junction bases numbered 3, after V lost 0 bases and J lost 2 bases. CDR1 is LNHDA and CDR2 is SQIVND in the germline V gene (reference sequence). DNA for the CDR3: TGTGCCAGTAGTATAGACGGGACAGAAAACACTGAAGCTTTCTTT. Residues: CASSIDGTENTEAFF.

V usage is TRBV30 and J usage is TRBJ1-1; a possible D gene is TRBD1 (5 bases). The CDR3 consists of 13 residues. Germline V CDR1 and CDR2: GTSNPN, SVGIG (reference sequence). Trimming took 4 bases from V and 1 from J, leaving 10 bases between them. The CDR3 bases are TGTGCCTGGAACGGGCAGGGGAACACTGAAGCTTTCTTT. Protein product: CAWNGQGNTEAFF. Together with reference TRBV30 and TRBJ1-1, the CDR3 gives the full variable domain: SQTIHQWPATLVQPVGSPLSLECTVEGTSNPNLYWYRQAAGRGLQLLFYSVGIGQISSEVPQNLSASRPQDRQFILSSKKLLLSDSGFYLCAWNGQGNTEAFFGQGTRLTVV.

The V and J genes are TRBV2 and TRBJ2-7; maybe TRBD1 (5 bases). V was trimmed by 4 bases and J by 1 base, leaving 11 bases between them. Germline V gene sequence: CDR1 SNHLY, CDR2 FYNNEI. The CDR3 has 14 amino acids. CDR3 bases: TGTGCCAGCAGTGTAAGTAGGGGTTCCTACGAGCAGTACTTC. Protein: CASSVSRGSYEQYF. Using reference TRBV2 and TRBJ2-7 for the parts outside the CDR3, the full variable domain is EPEVTQTPSHQVTQMGQEVILRCVPISNHLYFYWYRQILGQKVEFLVSFYNNEISEKSEIFDDQFSVERPDGSNFTLKIRSTKLEDSAMYFCASSVSRGSYEQYFGPGTRLTVT.

CDR3 sequence: CASSPGTGLYEQYF. Written as DNA, the CDR3 is TGTGCCAGCAGCCCCGGGACAGGGCTCTACGAGCAGTACTTC. This chain uses TRBV9 with TRBJ2-7; 9 bases map to TRBD1. The V gene's germline CDR1 is SGDLS and CDR2 YYNGEE. The CDR3 has 14 amino acids. Trimming at V came to 4 bases and at J to 3 bases, leaving 5 bases not matched to a gene.

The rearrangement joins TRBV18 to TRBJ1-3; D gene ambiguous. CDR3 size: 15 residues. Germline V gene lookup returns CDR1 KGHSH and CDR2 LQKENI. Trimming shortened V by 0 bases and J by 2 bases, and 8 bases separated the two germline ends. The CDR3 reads CASSPPKGAGNTIYF. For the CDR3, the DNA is TGTGCCAGCTCACCACCGAAGGGAGCTGGAAACACCATATATTTT. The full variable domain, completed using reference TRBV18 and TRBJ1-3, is NAGVMQNPRHLVRRRGQEARLRCSPMKGHSHVYWYRQLPEEGLKFMVYLQKENIIDESGMPKERFSAEFPKEGPSILRIQQVVRGDSAAYFCASSPPKGAGNTIYFGEGSWLTVV.

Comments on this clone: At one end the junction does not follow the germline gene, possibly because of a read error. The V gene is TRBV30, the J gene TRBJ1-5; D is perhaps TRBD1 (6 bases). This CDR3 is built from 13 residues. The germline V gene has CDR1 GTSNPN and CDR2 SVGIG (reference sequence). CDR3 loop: CALEQGIDQPQHF. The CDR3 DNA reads TGCGCACTGGAACAGGGCATAGATCAGCCCCAGCATTTT.

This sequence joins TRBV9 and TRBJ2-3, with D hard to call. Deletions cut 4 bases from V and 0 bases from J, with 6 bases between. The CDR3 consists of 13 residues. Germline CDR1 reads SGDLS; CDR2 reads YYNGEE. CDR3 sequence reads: CASSPTSTDTQYF. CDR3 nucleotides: TGTGCCAGCAGCCCGACAAGCACAGATACGCAGTATTTT.

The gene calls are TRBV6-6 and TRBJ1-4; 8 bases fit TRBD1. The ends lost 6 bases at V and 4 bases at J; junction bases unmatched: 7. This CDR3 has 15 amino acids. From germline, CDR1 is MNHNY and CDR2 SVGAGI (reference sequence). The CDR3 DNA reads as TGTGCCAGCAGCACTCAGGGGGCTCATAATGAAAAACTGTTTTTT. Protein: CASSTQGAHNEKLFF.

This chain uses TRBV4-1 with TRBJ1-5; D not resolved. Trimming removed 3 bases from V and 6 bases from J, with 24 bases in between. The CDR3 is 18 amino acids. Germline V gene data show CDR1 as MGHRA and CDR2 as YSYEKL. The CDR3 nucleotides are TGCGCCAGCAGCCAGAGGGCCATATGGGGAGGGTTTGGTCAGCCCCAGCATTTT. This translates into CASSQRAIWGGFGQPQHF.

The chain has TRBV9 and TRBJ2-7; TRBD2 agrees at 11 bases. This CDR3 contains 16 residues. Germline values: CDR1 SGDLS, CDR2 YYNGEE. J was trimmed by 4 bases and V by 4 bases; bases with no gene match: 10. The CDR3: CASSPHSGRDLYEQYF. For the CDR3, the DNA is TGTGCCAGCAGCCCACATAGCGGGAGGGACCTTTACGAGCAGTACTTC.